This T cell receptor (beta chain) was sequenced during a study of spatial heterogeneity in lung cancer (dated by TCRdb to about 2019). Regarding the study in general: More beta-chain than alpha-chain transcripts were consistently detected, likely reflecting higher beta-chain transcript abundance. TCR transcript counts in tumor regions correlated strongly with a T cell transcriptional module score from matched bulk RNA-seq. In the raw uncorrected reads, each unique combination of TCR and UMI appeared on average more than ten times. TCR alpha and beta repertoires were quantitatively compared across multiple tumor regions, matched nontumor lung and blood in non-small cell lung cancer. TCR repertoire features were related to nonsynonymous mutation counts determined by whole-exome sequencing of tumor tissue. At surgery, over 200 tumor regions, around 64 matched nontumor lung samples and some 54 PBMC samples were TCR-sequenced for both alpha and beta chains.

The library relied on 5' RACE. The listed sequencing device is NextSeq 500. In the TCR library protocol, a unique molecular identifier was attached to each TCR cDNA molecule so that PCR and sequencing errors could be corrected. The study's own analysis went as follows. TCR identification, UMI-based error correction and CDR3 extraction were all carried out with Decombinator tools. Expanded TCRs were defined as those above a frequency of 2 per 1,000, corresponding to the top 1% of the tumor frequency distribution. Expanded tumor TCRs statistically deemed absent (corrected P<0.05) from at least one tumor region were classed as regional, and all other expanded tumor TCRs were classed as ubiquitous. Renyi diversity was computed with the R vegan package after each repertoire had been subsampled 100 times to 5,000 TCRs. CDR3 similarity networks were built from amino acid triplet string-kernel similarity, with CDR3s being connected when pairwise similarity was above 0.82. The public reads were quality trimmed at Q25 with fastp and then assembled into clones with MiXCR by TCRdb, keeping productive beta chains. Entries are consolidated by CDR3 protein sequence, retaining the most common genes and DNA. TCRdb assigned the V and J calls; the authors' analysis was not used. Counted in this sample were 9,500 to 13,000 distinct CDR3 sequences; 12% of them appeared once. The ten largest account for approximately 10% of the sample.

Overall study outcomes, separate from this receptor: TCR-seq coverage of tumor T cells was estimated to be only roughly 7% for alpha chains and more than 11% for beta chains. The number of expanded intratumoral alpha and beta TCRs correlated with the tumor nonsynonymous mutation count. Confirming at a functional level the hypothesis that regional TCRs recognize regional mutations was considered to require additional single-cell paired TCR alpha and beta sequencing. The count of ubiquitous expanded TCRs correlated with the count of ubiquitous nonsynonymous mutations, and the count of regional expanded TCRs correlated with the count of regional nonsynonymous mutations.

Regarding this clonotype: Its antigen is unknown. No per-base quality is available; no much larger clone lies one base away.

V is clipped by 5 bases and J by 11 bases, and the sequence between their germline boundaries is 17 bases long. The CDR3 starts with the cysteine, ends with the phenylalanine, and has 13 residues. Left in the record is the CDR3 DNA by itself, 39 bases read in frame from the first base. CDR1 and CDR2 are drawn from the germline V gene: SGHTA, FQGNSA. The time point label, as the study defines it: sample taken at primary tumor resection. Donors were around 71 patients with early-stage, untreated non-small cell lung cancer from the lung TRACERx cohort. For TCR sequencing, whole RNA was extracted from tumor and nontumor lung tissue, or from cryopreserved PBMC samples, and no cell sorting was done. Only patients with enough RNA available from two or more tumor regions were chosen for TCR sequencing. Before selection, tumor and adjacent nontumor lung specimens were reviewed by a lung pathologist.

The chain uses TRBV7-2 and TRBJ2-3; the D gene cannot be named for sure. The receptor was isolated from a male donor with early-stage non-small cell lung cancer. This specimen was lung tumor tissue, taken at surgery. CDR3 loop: CASSQTTNHKQYF. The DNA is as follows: TGTGCCAGCAGCCAGACCACTAATCATAAGCAGTATTTT.